One sample yielded the 21 T cell receptor beta chains listed below, sequenced in a study of blood T cell repertoires in COVID-19. Sequencing used immunoSEQ multiplex PCR; TCRdb keeps in-frame clones, though not all of them. Altogether 150,000 to 200,000 clones are present, roughly 79% being singletons, with the ten largest covering roughly 20%. Sequencing used peripheral blood. The receptors come from a woman at least 80 years old with acute or convalescent COVID-19.

The chain combines TRBV2 with TRBJ2-1; 7 nucleotides agree with TRBD2. V lost 6 bases, J lost 0 bases, and 2 bases stayed unmatched. This CDR3 has 14 amino acids. Germline-derived CDR1 and CDR2 are SNHLY and FYNNEI. CDR3 residues: CASRASGSYNEQFF. The CDR3 region has the DNA TGTGCCAGCAGGGCTAGCGGCTCCTACAATGAGCAGTTCTTC.

This chain links TRBV6-4 with TRBJ1-1, with D uncertain. The CDR3 has 13 residues. V lost 0 bases and J 8 bases, leaving 10 bases between the germline ends. Looked up from germline, CDR1 is MRHNA and CDR2 is SNTAGT. DNA of the CDR3: TGTGCCAGCAGTGACTCTTATGGAGGCGAAGCTTTCTTT. It is translated as CASSDSYGGEAFF.

The chain uses TRBV4-3 and TRBJ1-5; D may be TRBD1 (5 bases). The CDR3 is 13 amino acids. Germline assignment: CDR1 LGHNA and CDR2 YSLEER. Between the trimmed V and J ends, which lost 0 bases and 6 bases, there was a span of 6 bases. CDR3 coding DNA: TGCGCCAGCAGCCAAGATAGGGGTCAGCCCCAGCATTTT. Protein product: CASSQDRGQPQHF.

The rearrangement uses TRBV5-4 and TRBJ1-2; 7 positions agree with TRBD1. The V gene's germline CDR1 is SGHNT and CDR2 YYREEE (reference sequence). The CDR3 is 16 residues long. With 4 bases clipped from V and 6 bases from J, the junction kept 15 bases outside the gene matches. The DNA for the CDR3 is TGTGCCAGCAGCCCTGATTCCCATACAGGGGCCCATGGCTACACCTTC. It translates to CASSPDSHTGAHGYTF.

The chain carries TRBV12-3 or TRBV12-4 and TRBJ1-2, with 7 bases identical to TRBD1. Germline trimming cut 5 bases from V and 7 bases from J; bases unmatched to any gene: 4. The CDR3 has 12 residues. This chain's CDR3 is CASSNRGGGYTF. The CDR3 DNA reads TGTGCCAGCAGTAACAGGGGAGGTGGCTACACCTTC.

This clone has a single count. The chain links TRBV18 to TRBJ1-2, with 8 bases fitting TRBD1. The CDR3 has 14 amino acids. Germline V CDR1 and CDR2: KGHSH, LQKENI. V gave up 2 bases and J gave up 7 bases; unmatched junction bases: 6. CDR3 residues: CASSPGQGASGYTF. DNA of the CDR3: TGTGCCAGCTCACCAGGGCAGGGGGCCTCTGGCTACACCTTC.

J is TRBJ1-5 and V is TRBV5-1; D may be TRBD1 (5 bases). CDR1 and CDR2 from the germline V gene are SGHRS and YFSETQ. The CDR3 length is 14 residues. Deletions cut 0 bases from V and 7 bases from J, with 11 bases between. CDR3 nucleotides: TGCGCCAGCAGCTTGGGGCAGGGAGGGCAGCCCCAGCATTTT. Translated, it gives CASSLGQGGQPQHF. The complete variable domain, with remaining parts taken from reference TRBV5-1 and TRBJ1-5, reads KAGVTQTPRYLIKTRGQQVTLSCSPISGHRSVSWYQQTPGQGLQFLFEYFSETQRNKGNFPGRFSGRQFSNSRSEMNVSTLELGDSALYLCASSLGQGGQPQHFGDGTRLSIL.

A few counts support this clone. This chain uses TRBV12-5 with TRBJ2-1, with 11 nucleotides matching TRBD2. The CDR3 runs to 18 residues. With 4 bases clipped from V and 1 base from J, the junction kept 9 bases outside the gene matches. In germline, CDR1 is LGHNT, CDR2 FRNRAP. Here the CDR3 DNA reads TGTGCTAGTGGTTCTTTAGCGGGAGGGGCAAGGTCCTACAATGAGCAGTTCTTC. Protein product: CASGSLAGGARSYNEQFF.

The chain has TRBV7-2 and TRBJ2-2; D is ambiguous. Germline CDR1 is SGHTA and CDR2 is FQGNSA. The CDR3 extends over 14 amino acids. V dropped 6 bases and J dropped 4 bases, with 12 bases sitting between them. DNA for the CDR3: TGTGCCAGCAGTTACGGAGCTTTCACCGGGGAGCTGTTTTTT. Its protein product is CASSYGAFTGELFF.

This clone was picked up a small number of times. J is TRBJ1-5 and V is TRBV6-1; a possible D gene is TRBD1 (6 bases). Trimming removed 3 bases at V and 5 bases at J, with 14 bases between. Germline CDR1 and CDR2: MNHNS and SASEGT. There are 15 residues in the CDR3. The CDR3 DNA is TGTGCCAGCAGTGATCCGGGGGGGGGCCATCAGCCCCAGCATTTT. Translating it yields CASSDPGGGHQPQHF.

The chain couples TRBV4-1 to TRBJ2-7; a possible D gene is TRBD1 (6 bases). The CDR3 is 14 amino acids. V was cut by 0 bases and J by 2 bases, with 8 bases left in between. The V gene's germline CDR1 is MGHRA and CDR2 YSYEKL. Written as DNA, the CDR3 is TGCGCCAGCAGCCAAGAAAGGGACACCTACGAGCAGTACTTC. Its translation: CASSQERDTYEQYF.

V gene TRBV6-6 combines with J gene TRBJ1-2; D is unclear. Trimming took off 0 bases at V and 8 bases at J, with 13 bases between the two ends. The CDR3 extends over 14 amino acids. Germline V gene data show CDR1 as MNHNY and CDR2 as SVGAGI (reference sequence). CDR3 amino acids: CASSYSRGSEGYTF. The CDR3 DNA is TGTGCCAGCAGTTACTCGAGAGGAAGCGAGGGCTACACCTTC.

This clone came up once. The rearrangement links TRBV5-1 to TRBJ2-7; D is possibly TRBD1 (7 bases). The CDR3 consists of 18 residues. Per germline, CDR1 SGHRS and CDR2 YFSETQ. V was shortened by 0 bases and J by 2 bases, with 21 bases between the two germline ends. This chain's CDR3 is CASSLDFSGRGVTYEQYF. CDR3 in DNA: TGCGCCAGCAGCTTGGATTTTTCCGGCAGGGGGGTGACCTACGAGCAGTACTTC.

This clone is labeled as medium-sized. The chain uses TRBV10-2 and TRBJ2-7; the D gene is possibly TRBD2 (6 bases). V was clipped by 6 bases and J by 6 bases, with 18 bases between them. The CDR3 is made up of 14 amino acids. CDR1 and CDR2 from the germline V gene are WSHSY and SAAADI. In DNA form, the CDR3 reads TGCGCCAGCAGCCGAGGCGGGGATTGGGGCGAGCAGTACTTC. It specifies CASSRGGDWGEQYF.

This chain joins TRBV5-1 and TRBJ2-3, with 7 bases identical to TRBD2. This CDR3 is 16 amino acids long. Germline CDR1 is SGHRS and CDR2 is YFSETQ. Trimming removed 1 base from V and 5 bases from J; junction bases left unmatched: 10. As DNA, the CDR3 is TGCGCCAGCAGCTTGCTCAACGGGGTAGCGGGAGATACGCAGTATTTT. Protein sequence: CASSLLNGVAGDTQYF.

J is TRBJ1-2 and V is TRBV5-4, with no clear D. CDR3 size: 12 residues. CDR1 SGHNT and CDR2 YYREEE come from the germline V gene (reference sequence). V gave up 4 bases and J gave up 4 bases, with 8 bases separating them. The CDR3 sequence is CASSRVGYGYTF. The CDR3 DNA sequence: TGTGCCAGCAGCCGGGTGGGCTATGGCTACACCTTC.

V gene TRBV19 combines with J gene TRBJ1-2; TRBD1 matches at 9 bases. CDR1 and CDR2 (germline): LNHDA, SQIVND (reference sequence). After removal of 5 bases from V and 3 bases from J, the junction contained 7 bases not matched to a gene. The CDR3 contains 15 residues. CDR3 amino acids: CASSPSRTGDYGYTF. CDR3 in DNA: TGTGCCAGTAGTCCCTCTCGGACAGGGGACTATGGCTACACCTTC.

This clone came up a few times. The chain is built from TRBV27 and TRBJ2-1; 7 bases fit TRBD2. V lost 6 bases to trimming and J lost 4 bases; unmatched junction nucleotides: 6. This CDR3 region has 14 residues. CDR1 and CDR2 from the germline V gene are MNHEY and SMNVEV (reference sequence). CDR3 DNA: TGTGCCAGCAGGCCAGCGGGAAGTTACAATGAGCAGTTCTTC. Translating gives CASRPAGSYNEQFF.

This rearrangement joins TRBV25-1 to TRBJ1-2; weak D call: TRBD1 (6 bases). There are 16 residues in the CDR3. Germline values: CDR1 MGHDK, CDR2 SYGVNS. Deletions cut 1 base from V and 8 bases from J, with 20 bases between. The CDR3 nucleotides are TGTGCCAGCAGTGAATCCCCCTCAACAGGGCTTGGAGGCTACACCTTC. This gives the protein CASSESPSTGLGGYTF.

V is TRBV19 and J is TRBJ2-5; 9 bases agree with TRBD2. The germline CDR1 and CDR2 sequences are LNHDA and SQIVND (reference sequence). The CDR3 is 16 residues long. V lost 3 bases and J lost 6; bases outside the gene matches: 11. CDR3 nucleotides: TGTGCCAGTAGTATTAGCGGGAGTGTTCCCCCGAAGACCCAGTACTTC. It encodes CASSISGSVPPKTQYF.

The sample holds one count of this clone. The rearrangement uses TRBV5-1 and TRBJ2-2; perhaps TRBD1 as D (6 bases). CDR1 and CDR2 from the germline V gene are SGHRS and YFSETQ. The V end lost 4 bases, the J end lost 1 base, and 11 bases lay between the germline ends. There are 15 residues in the CDR3. As DNA, the CDR3 is TGCGCCAGCAGCCCCCAGGGACAGAACACCGGGGAGCTGTTTTTT. It encodes CASSPQGQNTGELFF.